A single sample gave rise to the 8 T cell receptor beta chains below, sequenced in a study of blood T cell repertoires in COVID-19. Profiling relied on immunoSEQ multiplex PCR, and the TCRdb table lists in-frame clones only, not all of them. The sample shows around 60,000 clones, 88% of them seen only once. Specimen: peripheral blood. The receptors come from a man over 45 with active COVID-19.

The V gene is TRBV5-8, the J gene TRBJ1-5; no definite D call. The CDR3 consists of 15 residues. Between the trimmed V and J ends, which lost 0 bases and 0 bases, there was a span of 7 bases. The germline CDR1 and CDR2 sequences are SGHTS and YDEGEE. CDR3 residues: CASSLGEFSNQPQHF. The CDR3 DNA sequence: TGTGCCAGCAGCTTGGGGGAGTTTAGCAATCAGCCCCAGCATTTT.

The chain combines TRBV2 with TRBJ2-2; 9 nucleotides line up with TRBD2. The CDR3 is made up of 16 amino acids. Germline assignment: CDR1 SNHLY and CDR2 FYNNEI. The junction had 6 bases not matched to a gene; V was cut back by 6 bases and J by 1 base. The CDR3 protein is CASSLRSGGNTGELFF. CDR3 DNA: TGTGCCAGCAGCCTCCGTAGCGGGGGGAACACCGGGGAGCTGTTTTTT.

This clone turned up a few times. The chain is built from TRBV2 and TRBJ1-5; 10 bases are a match to TRBD1. Losses at the gene ends were 6 bases for V and 7 bases for J; bases not matched to a gene: 6. From germline, CDR1 is SNHLY and CDR2 FYNNEI. CDR3 size: 14 residues. The CDR3 region has the DNA TGTGCCAGCAGCTTGACAGGGGGCGGCCAGCCCCAGCATTTT. It is translated as CASSLTGGGQPQHF.

V and J are TRBV4-1 and TRBJ2-5, with TRBD2 as a possible D gene (6 bases). CDR1 and CDR2 from the germline V gene are MGHRA and YSYEKL. The CDR3 length is 13 residues. V gave up 4 bases and J gave up 4 bases, with 10 bases separating them. CDR3 region: CASSRMRGETQYF. In DNA, the CDR3 is TGCGCCAGCAGCCGAATGCGGGGAGAGACCCAGTACTTC.

The chain links TRBV4-1 to TRBJ2-7, with 7 bases matching TRBD2. Germline V lookup: CDR1 MGHRA, CDR2 YSYEKL. The CDR3 totals 15 residues. Germline trimming cut 3 bases from V and 3 bases from J; bases unmatched to any gene: 8. CDR3: CASSQGRTSVYEQYF. CDR3 DNA sequence: TGCGCCAGCAGCCAGGGTAGAACTAGCGTCTACGAGCAGTACTTC.

This chain connects TRBV6-2 or TRBV6-3 to TRBJ1-6, with 10 positions matching TRBD1. The CDR3 covers 16 residues. Germline V CDR1 and CDR2: MNHEY, SVGEGT. Trimming cost V 5 bases and J 13 bases; bases outside gene matches: 14. CDR3 DNA: TGTGCCAGCAGTCGCGCGACAGGGGGCGGATTGACCCCCCTCCACTTT. It codes for CASSRATGGGLTPLHF.

This clone has only a few counts. The chain uses TRBV7-9 and TRBJ1-5, with D possibly matching TRBD1 (6 bases). Germline CDR1 is SEHNR and CDR2 is FQNEAQ (reference sequence). This CDR3 contains 13 residues. V dropped 5 bases and J dropped 4 bases, with 9 bases sitting between them. The CDR3 loop is CASSAQGNQPQHF. CDR3 nucleotide sequence: TGTGCCAGCAGCGCTCAGGGGAATCAGCCCCAGCATTTT.

V gene TRBV30 combines with J gene TRBJ1-6; D gene ambiguous. The CDR3 runs 13 residues. With 3 bases removed from V and 4 bases from J, the gap between germline ends came to 7 bases. The germline V gene encodes CDR1 GTSNPN and CDR2 SVGIG (reference sequence). The CDR3 region is CAWRREYNSPLHF. CDR3 DNA: TGTGCCTGGAGGAGGGAGTATAATTCACCCCTCCACTTT.